This T cell receptor (beta chain) was sequenced during a study of T cell responses to AZD1222 COVID-19 vaccine. Profiling relied on immunoSEQ multiplex PCR, and the TCRdb table lists in-frame clones only, not all of them. This sample carries 150,000 to 200,000 clones, more than 85% of them seen once, and the ten largest clones take 0.7% to 0.9%. Trimming took 6 bases from V and 4 from J; bases not matched to a gene: 5. The CDR3 has 14 amino acids. In germline, CDR1 is MDHEN, CDR2 SYDVKM. The sequenced sample was peripheral blood, obtained on day 0 of AZD1222 vaccination. V usage is TRBV28 and J usage is TRBJ1-2; TRBD1 matches at 10 bases. The source of this sequence is an adult in good health. Here the CDR3 reads CASRTGGISYGYTF. In nucleotides, the CDR3 is TGTGCCAGCAGGACAGGGGGCATTAGCTATGGCTACACCTTC.